This section outlines one T cell receptor beta chain sequence together with its context. What it recognizes is unknown. The sample is drawn from a study of T cells in localized non-small cell lung cancer. The study's findings and limits: Owing to sequencing of a solitary tumor region, heterogeneity cannot be discounted.

This CDR3 is built from 12 residues. Germline assignment: CDR1 SGHRS and CDR2 YFSETQ. The ends were cut back, 5 bases at V and 4 bases at J, with 9 bases in the middle. TCRdb keeps only in-frame clones here, not all; method: immunoSEQ multiplex PCR. There are over 20,000 clones in the sample; 92% occur only once, and approximately 14% lies in the top ten. Sequencing was performed on peripheral blood, taken before any cancer treatment. The chain combines TRBV5-1 with TRBJ1-2; possible D gene TRBD1, 5 bases. The receptor's source is a man aged 40-75 years with stage III squamous cell lung carcinoma. CDR3 sequence reads: CASSGTFYGYTF. CDR3 bases: TGCGCCAGCAGTGGGACCTTCTATGGCTACACCTTC.